This T cell receptor beta chain was obtained from a study of cytomegalovirus exposure and HLA in healthy donors. Study-level results: Three CMV-associated chains were confirmed in vitro to be specific for CMV antigens.

It was with 60 Vbeta and 13 Jbeta primers that the PCR ran. Using immunoSEQ multiplex PCR, the repertoire was profiled, and TCRdb retains in-frame clones only, with some absent. This table holds 200,000 or so clones, about 80% found once. J was trimmed by 4 bases and V by 5 bases; bases with no gene match: 4. The length of the CDR3 is 14 residues. Germline CDR1 is MNHEY and CDR2 is SMNVEV (reference sequence). This clone was found once. The antigen is not known. This clonotype was obtained from a woman aged 18 to 35 in good health and CMV-seropositive. Material for sequencing was PBMCs. The V and J genes are TRBV27 and TRBJ2-4; 8 nucleotides agree with TRBD1. CDR3 bases: TGTGCCAGCAGTAGGAGGACAGGGAAAAACATTCAGTACTTC. Translated: CASSRRTGKNIQYF.